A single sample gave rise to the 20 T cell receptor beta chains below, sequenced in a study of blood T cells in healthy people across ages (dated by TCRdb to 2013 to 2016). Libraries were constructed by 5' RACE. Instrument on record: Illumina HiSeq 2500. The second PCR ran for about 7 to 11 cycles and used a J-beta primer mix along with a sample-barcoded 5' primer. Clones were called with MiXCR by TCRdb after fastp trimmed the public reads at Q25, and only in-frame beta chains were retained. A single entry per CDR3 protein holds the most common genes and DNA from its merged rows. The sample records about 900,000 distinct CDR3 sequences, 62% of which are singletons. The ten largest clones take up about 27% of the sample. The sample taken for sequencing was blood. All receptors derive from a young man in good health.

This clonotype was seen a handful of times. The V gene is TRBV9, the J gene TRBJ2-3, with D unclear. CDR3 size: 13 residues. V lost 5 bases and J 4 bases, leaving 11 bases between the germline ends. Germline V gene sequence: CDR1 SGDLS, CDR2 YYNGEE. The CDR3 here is CASSVLGADTQYF. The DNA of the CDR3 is TGTGCCAGCAGTGTTCTAGGAGCAGATACGCAGTATTTT.

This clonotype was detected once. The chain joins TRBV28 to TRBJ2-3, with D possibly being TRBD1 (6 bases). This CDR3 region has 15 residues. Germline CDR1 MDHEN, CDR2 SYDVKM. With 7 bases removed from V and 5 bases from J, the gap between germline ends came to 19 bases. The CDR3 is CASTQRGYRGDTQYF. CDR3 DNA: TGTGCCAGCACACAAAGGGGGTATCGGGGAGATACGCAGTATTTT.

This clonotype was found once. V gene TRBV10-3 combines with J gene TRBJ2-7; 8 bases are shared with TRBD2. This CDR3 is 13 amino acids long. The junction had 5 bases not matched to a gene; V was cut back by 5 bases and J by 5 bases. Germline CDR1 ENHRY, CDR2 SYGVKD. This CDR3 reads CAISRPTSDEQYF. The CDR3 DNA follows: TGTGCCATCAGTCGACCGACTAGCGACGAGCAGTACTTC.

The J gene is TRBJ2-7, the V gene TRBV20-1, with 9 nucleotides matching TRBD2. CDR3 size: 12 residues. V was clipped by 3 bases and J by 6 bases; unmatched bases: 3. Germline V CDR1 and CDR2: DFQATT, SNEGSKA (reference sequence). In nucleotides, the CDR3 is TGCAGTGCTAGGCTAGCGGGGAGCGAGCAGTACTTC. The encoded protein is CSARLAGSEQYF.

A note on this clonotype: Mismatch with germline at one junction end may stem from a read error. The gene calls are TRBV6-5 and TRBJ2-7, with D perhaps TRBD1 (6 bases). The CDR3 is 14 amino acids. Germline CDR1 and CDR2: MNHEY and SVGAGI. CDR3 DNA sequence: TGTGCCTGCAGTATCCGACACAGGGACTACGAGCAGTACTTC. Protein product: CACSIRHRDYEQYF.

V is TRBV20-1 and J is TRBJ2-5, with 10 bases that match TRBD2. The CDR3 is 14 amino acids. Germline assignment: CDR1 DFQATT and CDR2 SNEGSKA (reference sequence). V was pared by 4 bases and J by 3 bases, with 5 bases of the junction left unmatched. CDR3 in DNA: TGCAGTGCTACCGGGACTAGCGAGGAAGAGACCCAGTACTTC. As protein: CSATGTSEEETQYF.

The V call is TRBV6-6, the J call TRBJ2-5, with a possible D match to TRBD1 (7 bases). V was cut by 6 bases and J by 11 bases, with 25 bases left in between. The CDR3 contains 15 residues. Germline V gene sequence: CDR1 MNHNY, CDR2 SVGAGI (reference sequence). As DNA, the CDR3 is TGTGCCAGCAGGAGTAGGACAGGCTCTGGAGGGGAGCAGTACTTC. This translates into CASRSRTGSGGEQYF.

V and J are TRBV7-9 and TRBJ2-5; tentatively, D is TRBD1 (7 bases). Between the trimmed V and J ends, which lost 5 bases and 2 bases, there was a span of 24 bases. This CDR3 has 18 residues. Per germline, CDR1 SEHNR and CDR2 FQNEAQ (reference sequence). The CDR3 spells CASSLEGGRGTEQETQYF. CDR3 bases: TGTGCCAGCAGCCTAGAAGGGGGTCGCGGGACAGAGCAAGAGACCCAGTACTTC. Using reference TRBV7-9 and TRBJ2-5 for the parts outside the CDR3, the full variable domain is DTGVSQNPRHKITKRGQNVTFRCDPISEHNRLYWYRQTLGQGPEFLTYFQNEAQLEKSRLLSDRFSAERPKGSFSTLEIQRTEQGDSAMYLCASSLEGGRGTEQETQYFGPGTRLLVL.

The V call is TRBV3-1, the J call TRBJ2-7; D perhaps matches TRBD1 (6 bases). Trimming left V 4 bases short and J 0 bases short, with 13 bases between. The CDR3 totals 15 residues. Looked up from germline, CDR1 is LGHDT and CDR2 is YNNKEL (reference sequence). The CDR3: CASSPGQSSSYEQYF. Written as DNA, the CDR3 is TGTGCCAGCAGCCCCGGACAGTCTAGCTCCTACGAGCAGTACTTC.

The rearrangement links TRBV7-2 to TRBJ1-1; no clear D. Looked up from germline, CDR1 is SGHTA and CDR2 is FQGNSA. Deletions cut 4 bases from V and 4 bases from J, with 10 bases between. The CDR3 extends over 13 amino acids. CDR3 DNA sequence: TGTGCCAGCAGCTGGTCCCCGGGCACTGAAGCTTTCTTT. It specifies CASSWSPGTEAFF.

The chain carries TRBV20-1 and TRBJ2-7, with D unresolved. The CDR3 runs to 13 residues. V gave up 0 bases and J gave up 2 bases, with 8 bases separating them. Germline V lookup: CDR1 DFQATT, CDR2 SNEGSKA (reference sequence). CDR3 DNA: TGCAGTGCTAGAGACCCGGCTGCCTACGAGCAGTACTTC. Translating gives CSARDPAAYEQYF.

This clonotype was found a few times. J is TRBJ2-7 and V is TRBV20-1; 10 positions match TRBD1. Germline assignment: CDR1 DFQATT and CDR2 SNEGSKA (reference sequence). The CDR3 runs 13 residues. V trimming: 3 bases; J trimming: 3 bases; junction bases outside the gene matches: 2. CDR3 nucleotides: TGCAGTGCTAGGGACAGGGGGAACTACGAGCAGTACTTC. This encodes CSARDRGNYEQYF.

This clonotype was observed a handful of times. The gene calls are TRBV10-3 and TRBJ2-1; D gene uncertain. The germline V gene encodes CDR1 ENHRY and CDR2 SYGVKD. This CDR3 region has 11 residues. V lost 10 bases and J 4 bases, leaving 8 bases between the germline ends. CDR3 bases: TGTGCCAGTCAGATATACAATGAGCAGTTCTTC. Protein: CASQIYNEQFF.

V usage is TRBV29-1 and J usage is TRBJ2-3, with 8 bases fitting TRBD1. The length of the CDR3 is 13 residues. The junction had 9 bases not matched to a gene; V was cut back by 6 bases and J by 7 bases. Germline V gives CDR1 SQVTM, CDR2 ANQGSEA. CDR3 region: CSVDKQGDYTQYF. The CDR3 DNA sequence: TGCAGCGTGGACAAACAGGGGGACTATACGCAGTATTTT.

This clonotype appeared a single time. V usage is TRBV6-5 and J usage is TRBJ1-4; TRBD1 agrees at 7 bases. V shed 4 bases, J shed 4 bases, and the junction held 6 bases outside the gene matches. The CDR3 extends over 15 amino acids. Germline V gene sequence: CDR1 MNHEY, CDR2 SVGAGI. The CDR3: CASSSEGAGNEKLFF. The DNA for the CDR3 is TGTGCCAGCAGTTCCGAGGGGGCCGGTAATGAAAAACTGTTTTTT.

The CDR3 nucleotides read TGTGCCAGCAGTACCCAACAGGGCAGCTATGGCTACACCTTC. It yields the protein CASSTQQGSYGYTF. The V gene is TRBV6-2 or TRBV6-3, the J gene TRBJ1-2; tentative D call: TRBD1 (6 bases). CDR1 is MNHEY, CDR2 SVGEGT, per germline. Trimming removed 5 bases from V and 4 bases from J, with 14 bases in between. The CDR3 is 14 amino acids.

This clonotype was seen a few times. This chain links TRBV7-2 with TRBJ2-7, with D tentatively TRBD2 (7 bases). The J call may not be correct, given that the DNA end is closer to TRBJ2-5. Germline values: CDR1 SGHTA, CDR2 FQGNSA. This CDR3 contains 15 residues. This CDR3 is CASSLVLGGRETQYF. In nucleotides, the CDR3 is TGTGCCAGCAGCTTAGTATTGGGGGGGCGAGAGACCCAGTACTTC.

The CDR3 loop is CASSLTGGAGNSPLHF. CDR3 bases: TGTGCCAGCAGTCTTACAGGGGGCGCCGGCAATTCACCCCTCCACTTT. The chain combines TRBV12-3 or TRBV12-4 with TRBJ1-6; TRBD1 aligns across 9 bases. The CDR3 spans 16 residues. J lost 7 bases, V lost 5 bases, and 9 bases had no gene match.

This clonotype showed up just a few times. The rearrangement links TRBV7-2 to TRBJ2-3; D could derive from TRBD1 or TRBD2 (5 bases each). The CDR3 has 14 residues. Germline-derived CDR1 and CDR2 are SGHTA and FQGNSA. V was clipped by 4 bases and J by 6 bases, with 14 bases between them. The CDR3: CASSSAVRDDTQYF. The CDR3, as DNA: TGTGCCAGCAGCTCCGCCGTACGGGACGATACGCAGTATTTT.

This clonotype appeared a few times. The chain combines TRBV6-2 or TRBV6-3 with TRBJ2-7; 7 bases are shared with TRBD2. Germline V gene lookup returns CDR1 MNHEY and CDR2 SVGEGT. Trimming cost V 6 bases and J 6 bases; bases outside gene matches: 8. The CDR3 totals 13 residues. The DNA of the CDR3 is TGTGCCAGCAGACCGCCGGCGGGGGTCGAGCAGTACTTC. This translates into CASRPPAGVEQYF.